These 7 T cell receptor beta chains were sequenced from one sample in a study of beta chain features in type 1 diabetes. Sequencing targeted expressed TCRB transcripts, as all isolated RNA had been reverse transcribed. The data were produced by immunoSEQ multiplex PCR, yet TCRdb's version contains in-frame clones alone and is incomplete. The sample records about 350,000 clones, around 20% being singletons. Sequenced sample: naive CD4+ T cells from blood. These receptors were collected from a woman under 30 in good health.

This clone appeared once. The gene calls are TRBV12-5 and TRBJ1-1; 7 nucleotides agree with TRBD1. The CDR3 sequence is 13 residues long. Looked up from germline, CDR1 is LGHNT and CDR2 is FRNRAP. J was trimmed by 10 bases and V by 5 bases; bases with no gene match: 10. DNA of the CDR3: TGTGCTAGTGGTAGGGACAGTCGATCAGGAGCTTTCTTT. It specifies CASGRDSRSGAFF.

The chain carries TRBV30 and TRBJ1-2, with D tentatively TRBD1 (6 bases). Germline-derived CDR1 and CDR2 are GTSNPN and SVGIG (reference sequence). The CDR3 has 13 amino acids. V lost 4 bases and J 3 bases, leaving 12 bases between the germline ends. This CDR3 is CAWTAGAYYGYTF. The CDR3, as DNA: TGTGCCTGGACGGCAGGGGCCTACTATGGCTACACCTTC. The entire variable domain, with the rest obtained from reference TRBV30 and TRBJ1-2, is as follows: SQTIHQWPATLVQPVGSPLSLECTVEGTSNPNLYWYRQAAGRGLQLLFYSVGIGQISSEVPQNLSASRPQDRQFILSSKKLLLSDSGFYLCAWTAGAYYGYTFGSGTRLTVV.

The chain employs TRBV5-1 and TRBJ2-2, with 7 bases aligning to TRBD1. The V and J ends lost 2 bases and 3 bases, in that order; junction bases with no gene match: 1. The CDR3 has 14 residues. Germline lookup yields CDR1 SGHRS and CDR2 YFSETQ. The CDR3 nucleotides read TGCGCCAGCAGCTTAACAGGGGACACCGGGGAGCTGTTTTTT. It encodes CASSLTGDTGELFF.

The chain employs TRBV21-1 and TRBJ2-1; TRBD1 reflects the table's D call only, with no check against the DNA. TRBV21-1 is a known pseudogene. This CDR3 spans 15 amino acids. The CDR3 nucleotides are TGTGCCAGCAGCCCATGTAGAAGGGGGCGGAATGAGCAGTTCTTC. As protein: CASSPCRRGRNEQFF.

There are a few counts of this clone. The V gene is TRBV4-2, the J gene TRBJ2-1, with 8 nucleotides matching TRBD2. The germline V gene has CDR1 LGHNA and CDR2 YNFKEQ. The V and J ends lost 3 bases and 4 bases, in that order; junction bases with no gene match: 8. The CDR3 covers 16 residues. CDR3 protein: CASSHFSGAEYNEQFF. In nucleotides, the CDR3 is TGTGCCAGCAGCCACTTTAGCGGGGCAGAATACAATGAGCAGTTCTTC.

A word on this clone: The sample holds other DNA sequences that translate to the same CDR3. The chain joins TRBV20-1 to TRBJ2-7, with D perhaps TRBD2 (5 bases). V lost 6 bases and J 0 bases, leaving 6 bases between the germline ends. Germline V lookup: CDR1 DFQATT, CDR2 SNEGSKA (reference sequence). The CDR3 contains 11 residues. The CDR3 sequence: CSARDSYEQYF. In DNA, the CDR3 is TGCAGTGCGAGGGACTCCTACGAGCAGTACTTC.

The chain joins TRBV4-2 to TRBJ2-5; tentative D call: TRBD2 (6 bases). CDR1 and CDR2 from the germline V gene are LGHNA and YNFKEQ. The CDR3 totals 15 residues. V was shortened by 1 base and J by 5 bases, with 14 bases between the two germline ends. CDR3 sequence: CASSQARRGGETQYF. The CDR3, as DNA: TGTGCCAGCAGCCAAGCGCGGCGGGGTGGCGAGACCCAGTACTTC.